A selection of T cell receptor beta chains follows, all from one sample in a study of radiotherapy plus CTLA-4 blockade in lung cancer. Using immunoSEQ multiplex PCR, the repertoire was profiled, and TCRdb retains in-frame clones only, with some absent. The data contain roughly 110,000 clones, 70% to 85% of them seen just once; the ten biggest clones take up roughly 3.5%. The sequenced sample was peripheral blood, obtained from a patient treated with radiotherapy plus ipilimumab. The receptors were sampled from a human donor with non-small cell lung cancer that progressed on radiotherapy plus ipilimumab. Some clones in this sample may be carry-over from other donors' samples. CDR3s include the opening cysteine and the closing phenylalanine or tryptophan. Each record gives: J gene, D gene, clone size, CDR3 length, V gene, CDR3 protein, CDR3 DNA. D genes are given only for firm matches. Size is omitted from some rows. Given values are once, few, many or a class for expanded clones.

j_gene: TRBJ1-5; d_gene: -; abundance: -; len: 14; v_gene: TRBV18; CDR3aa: CASSPQASGEPQHF; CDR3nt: TGTGCCAGCTCACCACAGGCCAGCGGGGAGCCCCAGCATTTT
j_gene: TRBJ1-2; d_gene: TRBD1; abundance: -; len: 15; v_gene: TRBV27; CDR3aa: CASSFQGANNYGYTF; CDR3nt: TGTGCCAGCAGTTTCCAGGGGGCCAATAACTATGGCTACACCTTC
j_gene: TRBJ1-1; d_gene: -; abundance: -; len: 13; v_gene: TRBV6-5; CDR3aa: CASSYDGNTEAFF; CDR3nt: TGTGCCAGCAGTTATGATGGGAACACTGAAGCTTTCTTT
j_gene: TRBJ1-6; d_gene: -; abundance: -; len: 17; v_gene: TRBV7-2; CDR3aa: CASSPSGGPGVNSPLHF; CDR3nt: TGTGCCAGCAGCCCCTCTGGGGGGCCAGGGGTCAATTCACCCCTCCACTTT
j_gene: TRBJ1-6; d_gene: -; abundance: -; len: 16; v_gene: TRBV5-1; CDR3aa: CASSLLQGVRNSPLHF; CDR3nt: TGCGCCAGCAGCTTGCTCCAGGGAGTGAGAAATTCACCCCTCCACTTT
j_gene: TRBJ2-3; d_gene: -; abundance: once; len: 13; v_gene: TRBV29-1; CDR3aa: CSVDWQSTDTQYF; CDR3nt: TGCAGCGTTGATTGGCAGAGCACAGATACGCAGTATTTT
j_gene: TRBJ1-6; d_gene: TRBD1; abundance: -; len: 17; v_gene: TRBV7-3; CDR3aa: CASSDSGGSPYNSPLHF; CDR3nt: TGTGCCAGCAGCGACTCAGGGGGCAGTCCCTATAATTCACCCCTCCACTTT
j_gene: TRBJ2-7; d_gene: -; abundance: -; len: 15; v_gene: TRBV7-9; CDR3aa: CASSLAGTDRNEQYF; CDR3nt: TGTGCCAGCAGCTTAGCCGGGACGGATCGGAATGAGCAGTACTTC
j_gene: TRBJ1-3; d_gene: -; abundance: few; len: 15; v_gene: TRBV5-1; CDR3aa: CASRRDGAGANTIYF; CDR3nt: TGCGCCAGCAGGAGGGACGGGGCCGGTGCAAACACCATATATTTT
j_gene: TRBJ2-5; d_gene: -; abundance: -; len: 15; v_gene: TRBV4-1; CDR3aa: CASSQDRTVQETQYF; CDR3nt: TGCGCCAGCAGCCAAGACAGGACCGTACAAGAGACCCAGTACTTC
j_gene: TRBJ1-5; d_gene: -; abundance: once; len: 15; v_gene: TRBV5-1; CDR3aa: CASSLGGTDNQPQHF; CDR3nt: TGCGCCAGCAGCTTGGGGGGGACGGACAATCAGCCCCAGCATTTT
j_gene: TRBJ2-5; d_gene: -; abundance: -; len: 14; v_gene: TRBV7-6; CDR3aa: CASSRLGGEETQYF; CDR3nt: TGTGCCAGCAGCCGTCTGGGCGGTGAAGAGACCCAGTACTTC
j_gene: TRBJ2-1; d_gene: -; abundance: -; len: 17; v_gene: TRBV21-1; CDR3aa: CASSKGLAGLAYNEQFF; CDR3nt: TGTGCCAGCAGCAAAGGACTAGCGGGGTTAGCCTACAATGAGCAGTTCTTC
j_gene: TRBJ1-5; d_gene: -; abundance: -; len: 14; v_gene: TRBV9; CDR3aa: CASSVGGPNQPQHF; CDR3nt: TGTGCCAGCAGCGTAGGTGGACCGAATCAGCCCCAGCATTTT
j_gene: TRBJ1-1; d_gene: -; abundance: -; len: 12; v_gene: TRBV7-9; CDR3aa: CASSSTPWRAFF; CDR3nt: TGTGCCAGCAGCTCAACCCCATGGCGAGCTTTCTTT
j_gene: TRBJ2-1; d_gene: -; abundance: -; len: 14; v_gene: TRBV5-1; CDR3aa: CASSLGTPFDEQFF; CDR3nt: TGCGCCAGCAGCCTAGGGACTCCCTTCGATGAGCAGTTCTTC
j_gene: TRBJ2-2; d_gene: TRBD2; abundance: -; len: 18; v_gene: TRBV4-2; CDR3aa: CASSRRLAGASNTGELFF; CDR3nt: TGTGCCAGCAGCCGCCGACTAGCGGGGGCGTCGAACACCGGGGAGCTGTTTTTT
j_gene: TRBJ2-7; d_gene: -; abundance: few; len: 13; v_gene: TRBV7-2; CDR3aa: CASSPLAPREQYF; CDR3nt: TGTGCCAGCAGCCCCCTAGCTCCGCGGGAGCAGTACTTC
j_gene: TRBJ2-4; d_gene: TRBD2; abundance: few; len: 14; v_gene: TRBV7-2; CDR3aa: CASSLGGGGNIQYF; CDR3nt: TGTGCCAGCAGCTTGGGCGGGGGGGGGAACATTCAGTACTTC
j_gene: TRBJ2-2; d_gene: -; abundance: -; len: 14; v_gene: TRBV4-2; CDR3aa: CASSQDGHTGELFF; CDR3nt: TGTGCCAGCAGCCAAGATGGGCACACCGGGGAGCTGTTTTTT